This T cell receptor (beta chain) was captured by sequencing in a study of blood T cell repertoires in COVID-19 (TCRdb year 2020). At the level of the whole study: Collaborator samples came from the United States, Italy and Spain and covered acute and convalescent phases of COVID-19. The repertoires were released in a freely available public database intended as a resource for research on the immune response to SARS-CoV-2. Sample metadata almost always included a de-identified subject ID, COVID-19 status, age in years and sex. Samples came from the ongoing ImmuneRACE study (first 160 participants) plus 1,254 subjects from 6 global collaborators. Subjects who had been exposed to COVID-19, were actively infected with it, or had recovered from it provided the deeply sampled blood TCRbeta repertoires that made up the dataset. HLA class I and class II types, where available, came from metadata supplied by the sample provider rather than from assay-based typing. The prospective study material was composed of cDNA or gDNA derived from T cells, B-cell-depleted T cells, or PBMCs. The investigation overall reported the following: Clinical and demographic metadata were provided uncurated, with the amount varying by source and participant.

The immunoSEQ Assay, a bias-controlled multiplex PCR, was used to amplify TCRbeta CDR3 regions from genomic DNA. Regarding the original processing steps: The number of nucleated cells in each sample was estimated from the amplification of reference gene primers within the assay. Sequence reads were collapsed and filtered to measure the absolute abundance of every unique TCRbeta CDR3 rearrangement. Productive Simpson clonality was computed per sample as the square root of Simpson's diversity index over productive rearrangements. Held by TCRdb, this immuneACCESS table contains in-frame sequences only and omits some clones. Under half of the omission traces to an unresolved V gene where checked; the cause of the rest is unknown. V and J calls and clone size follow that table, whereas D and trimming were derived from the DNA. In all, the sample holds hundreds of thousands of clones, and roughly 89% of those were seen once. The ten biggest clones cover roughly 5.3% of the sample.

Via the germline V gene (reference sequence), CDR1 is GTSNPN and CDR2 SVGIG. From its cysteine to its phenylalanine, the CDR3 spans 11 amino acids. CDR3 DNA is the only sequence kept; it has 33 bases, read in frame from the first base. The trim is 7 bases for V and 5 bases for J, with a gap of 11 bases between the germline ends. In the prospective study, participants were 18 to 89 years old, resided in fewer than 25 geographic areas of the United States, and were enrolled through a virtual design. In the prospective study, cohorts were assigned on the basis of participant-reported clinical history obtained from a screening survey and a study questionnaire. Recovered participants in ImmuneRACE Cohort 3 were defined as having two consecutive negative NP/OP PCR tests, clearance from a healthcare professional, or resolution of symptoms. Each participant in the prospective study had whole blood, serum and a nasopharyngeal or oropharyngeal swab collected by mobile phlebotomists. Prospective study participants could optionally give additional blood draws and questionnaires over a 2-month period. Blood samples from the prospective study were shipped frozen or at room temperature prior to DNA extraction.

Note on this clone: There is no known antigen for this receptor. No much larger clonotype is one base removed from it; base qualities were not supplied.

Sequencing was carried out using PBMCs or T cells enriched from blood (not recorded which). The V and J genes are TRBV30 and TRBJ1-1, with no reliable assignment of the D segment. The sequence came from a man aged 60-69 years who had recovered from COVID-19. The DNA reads TGTGCCTCAAATTGGAGAACTGAAGCTTTCTTT. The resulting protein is CASNWRTEAFF.